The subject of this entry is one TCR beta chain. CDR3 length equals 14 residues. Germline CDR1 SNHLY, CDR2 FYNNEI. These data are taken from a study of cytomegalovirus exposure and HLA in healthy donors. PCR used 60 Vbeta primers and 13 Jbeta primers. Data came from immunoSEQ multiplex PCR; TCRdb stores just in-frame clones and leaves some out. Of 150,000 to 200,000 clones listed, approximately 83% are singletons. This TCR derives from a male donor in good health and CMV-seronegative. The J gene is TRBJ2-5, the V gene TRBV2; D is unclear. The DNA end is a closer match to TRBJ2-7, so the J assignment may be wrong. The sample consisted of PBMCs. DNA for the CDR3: TGTGCCAGCAGTGCACCCCCTTTCTCCTACGAGCAGTACTTC. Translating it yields CASSAPPFSYEQYF.